This entry lists 24 T cell receptor beta chains sequenced from one sample in a study of OX40 agonist ivuxolimab in advanced cancers. Clones were sequenced by immunoSEQ multiplex PCR, and TCRdb holds only the in-frame ones, with some missing. The table lists about 63,000 clones, around 81% of them singletons, with 0.95% to 1.1% in the top ten. The starting material was CD4+ or CD8+ T cells sorted from blood, obtained in a trial of the OX40 agonist ivuxolimab. The receptors come from an adult with an advanced solid tumor such as melanoma, head and neck, liver or kidney cancer.

This sequence joins TRBV6-5 and TRBJ1-5; a possible D gene is TRBD1 (5 bases). Trimming took 6 bases from V and 7 from J, leaving 19 bases between them. From germline, CDR1 is MNHEY and CDR2 SVGAGI. This CDR3 has 15 amino acids. The chain's CDR3 is CASRDTSGFLQPQHF. In nucleotides, the CDR3 is TGTGCCAGCAGGGACACCTCCGGATTTCTCCAGCCCCAGCATTTT.

The chain joins TRBV5-6 to TRBJ1-6; possible D gene TRBD1, 6 bases. CDR3 length equals 13 residues. Trimming removed 7 bases at V and 7 bases at J, with 12 bases between. Germline V gives CDR1 SGHDT, CDR2 YYEEEE. The CDR3 DNA reads TGTGCCAGCGACGATACAGGGAATTCACCCCTCCACTTT. It encodes CASDDTGNSPLHF.

The chain is built from TRBV4-3 and TRBJ2-7, with 9 positions matching TRBD1. V lost 0 bases to trimming and J lost 3 bases; unmatched junction nucleotides: 12. The germline CDR1 and CDR2 sequences are LGHNA and YSLEER. There are 18 residues in the CDR3. The CDR3 loop reads CASSQDEGGRQGGYEQYF. The CDR3 DNA is TGCGCCAGCAGCCAAGATGAGGGTGGGAGACAGGGGGGCTACGAGCAGTACTTC.

This rearrangement joins TRBV30 to TRBJ1-1, with a weak D call TRBD1 (6 bases). The CDR3 is made up of 13 amino acids. Germline loops: CDR1 GTSNPN, CDR2 SVGIG (reference sequence). The germline V and J ends were trimmed by 2 bases and 5 bases, with 12 bases remaining between them. CDR3 nucleotides: TGTGCCTGGAGTAATACAGGGTGGACTGAAGCTTTCTTT. This gives the protein CAWSNTGWTEAFF.

CDR3: CASSSQAGGDGQYF. The DNA for the CDR3 is TGTGCCAGCAGTTCCCAGGCGGGGGGTGACGGGCAGTACTTC. J is TRBJ2-7 and V is TRBV6-6, with TRBD2 identical over 8 bases. Trimming removed 4 bases from V and 9 bases from J; junction bases left unmatched: 11. Germline-derived CDR1 and CDR2 are MNHNY and SVGAGI (reference sequence). The CDR3 has 14 amino acids.

J is TRBJ1-1 and V is TRBV2, with D possibly matching TRBD1 (5 bases). The ends were cut back, 6 bases at V and 0 bases at J, with 8 bases in the middle. Germline V gene sequence: CDR1 SNHLY, CDR2 FYNNEI. The CDR3 runs 13 residues. The CDR3 sequence: CASSQQVNTEAFF. The CDR3 DNA follows: TGTGCCAGCAGCCAACAGGTGAACACTGAAGCTTTCTTT.

The rearrangement uses TRBV30 and TRBJ2-7, with unresolved D. The CDR3 extends over 12 amino acids. The V gene lost 3 bases and the J gene lost 3 bases, with 9 bases spanning the gap. In germline, CDR1 is GTSNPN, CDR2 SVGIG (reference sequence). CDR3 nucleotide sequence: TGTGCCTGGAGCCCTGGGGTCTACGAGCAGTACTTC. Its translation is CAWSPGVYEQYF.

The genes are TRBV30 and TRBJ1-1; the D is unclear. V was cut by 2 bases and J by 4 bases, with 11 bases left in between. The germline V gene has CDR1 GTSNPN and CDR2 SVGIG (reference sequence). The CDR3 runs 13 residues. CDR3 in DNA: TGTGCCTGGAGTCCTAGAACGAGCACTGAAGCTTTCTTT. Its protein product is CAWSPRTSTEAFF.

The gene calls are TRBV29-1 and TRBJ1-3; D is undetermined. Germline loops: CDR1 SQVTM, CDR2 ANQGSEA. Trimming pared 4 bases from V and 1 base from J, leaving 5 bases between. The CDR3 spans 12 residues. The CDR3 DNA is TGCAGCGTTGCACCTTCTGGAAACACCATATATTTT. Protein: CSVAPSGNTIYF.

The CDR3 DNA reads TGTGCCAGCAGCTCCCGGGTGGCAGATACGCAGTATTTT. Translation gives CASSSRVADTQYF. The V and J genes are TRBV5-6 and TRBJ2-3; D unresolved. Germline CDR1 reads SGHDT; CDR2 reads YYEEEE. The CDR3 runs to 13 residues. V lost 3 bases, J lost 4 bases, and 9 bases lay in between.

The V gene is TRBV7-3, the J gene TRBJ1-1; 7 positions agree with TRBD1. V shed 5 bases and J 3 bases; nucleotides not matched to a gene: 6. Germline values: CDR1 SGHTA, CDR2 FQGTGA. This CDR3 has 14 amino acids. DNA for the CDR3: TGTGCCAGCAGCCGACAGGGAAAGGACACTGAAGCTTTCTTT. It codes for CASSRQGKDTEAFF.

The chain uses TRBV21-1 and TRBJ2-4. TRBV21-1 is an annotated pseudogene. The CDR3 covers 18 residues. The CDR3 here is CASSKGGGLPRAKNIQYF. The CDR3 coding sequence is TGTGCCAGCAGCAAAGGGGGTGGGTTGCCCCGAGCCAAAAACATTCAGTACTTC.

The gene calls are TRBV6-1 and TRBJ2-3; 7 bases match TRBD1. Looked up from germline, CDR1 is MNHNS and CDR2 is SASEGT. V gave up 5 bases and J gave up 14 bases; unmatched junction bases: 7. This CDR3 is 11 amino acids long. The CDR3 is CASSRTGGPYF. CDR3 coding DNA: TGTGCCAGCAGTAGGACAGGCGGGCCGTATTTT.

The V gene is TRBV7-2, the J gene TRBJ1-1, with D unclear. Germline CDR1 SGHTA, CDR2 FQGNSA. Between the trimmed V and J ends, which lost 2 bases and 6 bases, there was a span of 7 bases. CDR3 length: 12 amino acids. The CDR3 DNA reads TGTGCCAGCAGCTTAATCAGGTCTGAAGCTTTCTTT. This gives the protein CASSLIRSEAFF.

In the case of this clone: The sample holds other DNA sequences that translate to the same CDR3. The chain combines TRBV11-2 with TRBJ1-1; 7 bases align to TRBD1. Germline assignment: CDR1 SGHAT and CDR2 FQNNGV. CDR3 size: 14 residues. Trimming removed 4 bases from V and 4 bases from J; junction bases left unmatched: 6. The CDR3 DNA is TGTGCCAGCAGCTCCAACAGGGGCGGCACTGAAGCTTTCTTT. Its translation is CASSSNRGGTEAFF.

V gene TRBV15 combines with J gene TRBJ1-6; 7 bases are a match to TRBD1. The CDR3 has 16 amino acids. In germline, CDR1 is LNHNV, CDR2 YYDKDF (reference sequence). The ends lost 0 bases at V and 6 bases at J; junction bases unmatched: 5. The CDR3 sequence is CATSRDQTGANSPLHF. The CDR3 DNA follows: TGTGCCACCAGCAGAGATCAAACAGGGGCTAATTCACCCCTCCACTTT.

The DNA for the CDR3 is TGTGCCAGTAGTATCCGTGGAAGGAGTGAAAAACTGTTTTTT. It encodes CASSIRGRSEKLFF. The genes are TRBV19 and TRBJ1-4; D ambiguous. Between the trimmed V and J ends, which lost 3 bases and 7 bases, there was a span of 12 bases. In germline, CDR1 is LNHDA, CDR2 SQIVND (reference sequence). This CDR3 region has 14 residues.

The chain is built from TRBV6-4 and TRBJ1-2, with TRBD1 identical over 7 bases. This CDR3 spans 17 amino acids. V trimming: 0 bases; J trimming: 3 bases; junction bases outside the gene matches: 10. Germline lookup yields CDR1 MRHNA and CDR2 SNTAGT. The CDR3 DNA is TGTGCCAGCAGTGACTCATGGAGAGGGGGCCGGGACTATGGCTACACCTTC. This sequence encodes CASSDSWRGGRDYGYTF.

V gene TRBV5-5 combines with J gene TRBJ2-3; 9 bases match TRBD2. This CDR3 is 18 amino acids long. Germline values: CDR1 SGHKS, CDR2 YYEKEE (reference sequence). V lost 4 bases, J lost 3 bases, and 15 bases stayed unmatched. The CDR3 is CASSPYSGGRRGTDTQYF. CDR3 in DNA: TGTGCCAGCAGCCCATATAGCGGGGGAAGAAGGGGTACAGATACGCAGTATTTT. The variable domain in full, completed from reference TRBV5-5 and TRBJ2-3, reads DAGVTQSPTHLIKTRGQQVTLRCSPISGHKSVSWYQQVLGQGPQFIFQYYEKEERGRGNFPDRFSARQFPNYSSELNVNALLLGDSALYLCASSPYSGGRRGTDTQYFGPGTRLTVL.

This clone was counted only a few times. This chain joins TRBV6-5 and TRBJ1-6, with 8 bases identical to TRBD1. V gave up 4 bases and J gave up 11 bases; unmatched junction bases: 10. This CDR3 is 15 amino acids long. Germline CDR1 and CDR2: MNHEY and SVGAGI. CDR3 nucleotides: TGTGCCAGCAGTTCACGCCGACAGGGGCCTCCACCCCTCCACTTT. Its translation: CASSSRRQGPPPLHF.

The chain recombines TRBV5-5 with TRBJ1-2; D not resolved. Germline loops: CDR1 SGHKS, CDR2 YYEKEE (reference sequence). This CDR3 comprises 13 residues. V lost 3 bases to trimming and J lost 5 bases, with 11 bases between them. This CDR3 reads CASSSAGTYGYTF. As DNA, the CDR3 is TGTGCCAGCAGCTCGGCAGGCACTTATGGCTACACCTTC.

V is TRBV11-2 and J is TRBJ2-7, with 9 bases aligning to TRBD1. Germline V lookup: CDR1 SGHAT, CDR2 FQNNGV. The CDR3 is 15 residues long. Unmatched junction bases numbered 9, after V lost 5 bases and J lost 4 bases. The CDR3 here is CASSLSDRGAYEQYF. The CDR3 DNA reads TGTGCCAGCAGCCTCTCCGACAGGGGGGCATACGAGCAGTACTTC.

The chain employs TRBV15 and TRBJ1-3; the D is unclear. The CDR3 is 15 residues long. Trimming took off 1 base at V and 1 base at J, with 8 bases between the two ends. Germline values: CDR1 LNHNV, CDR2 YYDKDF (reference sequence). CDR3 bases: TGTGCCACCAGCAGAGTCGGACGGTCTGGAAACACCATATATTTT. Translated: CATSRVGRSGNTIYF.

V gene TRBV5-4 combines with J gene TRBJ2-7; 10 nucleotides line up with TRBD1. After removal of 2 bases from V and 1 base from J, the junction contained 3 bases not matched to a gene. The CDR3 sequence is 15 residues long. Germline V gives CDR1 SGHNT, CDR2 YYREEE (reference sequence). In DNA form, the CDR3 reads TGTGCCAGCAGCTTCGGGGGACAGGGGTCCTACGAGCAGTACTTC. Translating gives CASSFGGQGSYEQYF.